The 21 T cell receptor beta chains below all came from one sample that was sequenced in a study of shared clonotypes between healthy human individuals. This table comes from immunoSEQ multiplex PCR, and its TCRdb copy is limited to in-frame clones, with some not included. Seen here are roughly 640,000 clones, approximately 79% observed once, and the top ten hold under 2%. Sequenced sample: memory CD4+ T cells sorted from blood. Subset: CD45RA-negative fraction. The receptors originated from a woman aged 25 to 39 in good health.

Only a few counts were recorded for this clone. CDR3 residues: CASSFDSGAGYF. The CDR3 DNA is TGCGCCAGCAGCTTCGATAGCGGGGCCGGGTACTTC. V is TRBV5-1 and J is TRBJ2-7; TRBD2 matches at 8 bases. The trim removed 2 bases at V and 12 bases at J, leaving 7 bases unmatched. The CDR3 contains 12 residues. Germline CDR1 is SGHRS and CDR2 is YFSETQ. Drawing the rest from reference TRBV5-1 and TRBJ2-7, the complete variable domain is KAGVTQTPRYLIKTRGQQVTLSCSPISGHRSVSWYQQTPGQGLQFLFEYFSETQRNKGNFPGRFSGRQFSNSRSEMNVSTLELGDSALYLCASSFDSGAGYFGPGTRLTVT.

This clone was observed once. This sequence joins TRBV9 and TRBJ2-1, with 7 nucleotides matching TRBD2. Germline V lookup: CDR1 SGDLS, CDR2 YYNGEE. Trimming cost V 0 bases and J 10 bases; bases outside gene matches: 19. This CDR3 contains 18 residues. CDR3 nucleotide sequence: TGTGCCAGCAGCGTAGCCCCGGGACTACCCCGGATTTTGTACGAGCAGTTCTTC. It translates to CASSVAPGLPRILYEQFF.

Only a few counts were recorded for this clone. The V gene is TRBV30, the J gene TRBJ2-2, with 7 bases lining up with TRBD2. Germline-derived CDR1 and CDR2 are GTSNPN and SVGIG (reference sequence). V lost 3 bases, J lost 0 bases, and 7 bases stayed unmatched. The CDR3 runs to 16 residues. The CDR3 here is CAWSLSGLANTGELFF. CDR3 in DNA: TGTGCCTGGAGCCTTAGCGGGCTCGCGAACACCGGGGAGCTGTTTTTT.

The rearrangement links TRBV13 to TRBJ1-3; D remains ambiguous. The CDR3 consists of 14 residues. V lost 2 bases and J lost 0, with 5 bases in between. The germline V gene has CDR1 PRHDT and CDR2 FYEKMQ (reference sequence). The CDR3 DNA reads as TGTGCCAGCAGCTTATACGGCTCTGGAAACACCATATATTTT. As protein: CASSLYGSGNTIYF. The complete variable domain, with remaining parts taken from reference TRBV13 and TRBJ1-3, reads AAGVIQSPRHLIKEKRETATLKCYPIPRHDTVYWYQQGPGQDPQFLISFYEKMQSDKGSIPDRFSAQQFSDYHSELNMSSLELGDSALYFCASSLYGSGNTIYFGEGSWLTVV.

The chain joins TRBV28 to TRBJ2-7; 9 nucleotides match TRBD2. Germline CDR1 is MDHEN and CDR2 is SYDVKM. Trimming removed 4 bases from V and 7 bases from J; junction bases left unmatched: 14. The CDR3 is made up of 16 amino acids. The CDR3, as DNA: TGTGCCAGCAGTTCGACCGCAGCGGGAGGCAGGTGGGAGCAGTACTTC. Translation gives CASSSTAAGGRWEQYF.

To note about this clone: This sample includes further DNA sequences coding for the same CDR3. V is TRBV4-1 and J is TRBJ2-2; D possibly corresponds to TRBD1 (6 bases). This CDR3 has 14 residues. V was shortened by 1 base and J by 6 bases, with 9 bases between the two germline ends. In germline, CDR1 is MGHRA, CDR2 YSYEKL. In nucleotides, the CDR3 is TGCGCCAGCAGCCAAGCTGGGGGCTCCGGGGAGCTGTTTTTT. Encoded protein: CASSQAGGSGELFF.

This chain uses TRBV25-1 with TRBJ2-2; 9 nucleotides align to TRBD2. V gave up 5 bases and J gave up 6 bases; unmatched junction bases: 10. This CDR3 has 16 amino acids. CDR1 and CDR2 from the germline V gene are MGHDK and SYGVNS. The CDR3 loop reads CASSSPAGGIAGELFF. CDR3 bases: TGTGCCAGCAGTTCACCAGCGGGAGGCATAGCCGGGGAGCTGTTTTTT. The full variable domain, completed using reference TRBV25-1 and TRBJ2-2, is EADIYQTPRYLVIGTGKKITLECSQTMGHDKMYWYQQDPGMELHLIHYSYGVNSTEKGDLSSESTVSRIRTEHFPLTLESARPSHTSQYLCASSSPAGGIAGELFFGEGSRLTVL.

The rearrangement uses TRBV7-9 and TRBJ2-7, with D perhaps TRBD2 (6 bases). CDR3 length: 14 residues. Germline CDR1 reads SEHNR; CDR2 reads FQNEAQ (reference sequence). V was cut by 2 bases and J by 2 bases, with 10 bases left in between. The CDR3 nucleotides read TGTGCCAGCAGCTTAACCGGAGGGACCTACGAGCAGTACTTC. It translates to CASSLTGGTYEQYF.

This clone was seen a few times. Other DNA sequences in the sample encode the same CDR3. The V gene is TRBV11-3, the J gene TRBJ2-1, with TRBD1 matching 11 bases. The germline V gene encodes CDR1 SGHNT and CDR2 YENEEA. CDR3 size: 17 residues. With V trimmed by 0 bases and J by 3 bases, 4 bases remained unmatched. CDR3 DNA sequence: TGTGCCAGCAGCTTAGATAGCGGGACAGGGGGCTACAATGAGCAGTTCTTC. Translation: CASSLDSGTGGYNEQFF.

The rearrangement links TRBV4-1 to TRBJ1-2; no reliable D call. The germline V gene has CDR1 MGHRA and CDR2 YSYEKL. The CDR3 spans 11 residues. The V end lost 6 bases, the J end lost 3 bases, and 5 bases lay between the germline ends. The CDR3 coding sequence is TGCGCCAGCAGTAATTACTATGGCTACACCTTC. Translated, it gives CASSNYYGYTF.

The V gene is TRBV10-3, the J gene TRBJ1-5; D gene unclear. Germline CDR1 reads ENHRY; CDR2 reads SYGVKD. Trimming shortened V by 2 bases and J by 4 bases, and 6 bases separated the two germline ends. CDR3 size: 13 residues. This chain's CDR3 is CAISEGRNQPQHF. CDR3 sequence (DNA): TGTGCCATCAGTGAGGGCCGAAATCAGCCCCAGCATTTT.

The chain combines TRBV6-6 with TRBJ2-1; 7 nucleotides match TRBD1. This CDR3 contains 14 residues. Trimming cost V 4 bases and J 7 bases; bases outside gene matches: 7. Germline V gives CDR1 MNHNY, CDR2 SVGAGI (reference sequence). The CDR3 loop is CASSSLTGRNEQFF. CDR3 in DNA: TGTGCCAGCAGTTCCCTGACAGGGCGGAATGAGCAGTTCTTC.

This clone has a handful of counts. V usage is TRBV5-6 and J usage is TRBJ2-1; TRBD2 matches at 7 bases. Per the germline V gene, CDR1 is SGHDT and CDR2 is YYEEEE. Trimming at V came to 4 bases and at J to 6 bases, leaving 4 bases not matched to a gene. The CDR3 has 13 residues. CDR3 sequence (DNA): TGTGCCAGCAGCCGACTAGCCCTCAATGAGCAGTTCTTC. Amino acid sequence: CASSRLALNEQFF.

J is TRBJ2-1 and V is TRBV29-1; 7 bases map to TRBD1. This CDR3 has 14 residues. The V gene's germline CDR1 is SQVTM and CDR2 ANQGSEA. Losses at the gene ends were 6 bases for V and 5 bases for J; bases not matched to a gene: 10. CDR3 region: CSVGRGQSNNEQFF. CDR3 DNA: TGCAGCGTCGGACGGGGACAGTCGAACAATGAGCAGTTCTTC.

The J gene is TRBJ1-5, the V gene TRBV15; 8 bases agree with TRBD1. The germline V gene has CDR1 LNHNV and CDR2 YYDKDF (reference sequence). The CDR3 has 16 residues. J lost 3 bases, V lost 3 bases, and 7 bases had no gene match. CDR3 residues: CATSSGRTGTNQPQHF. As DNA, the CDR3 is TGTGCCACCAGCAGTGGGCGGACAGGGACCAATCAGCCCCAGCATTTT.

The V gene is TRBV11-2, the J gene TRBJ2-7, with no clear D. Per germline, CDR1 SGHAT and CDR2 FQNNGV. This CDR3 is built from 14 residues. V was clipped by 5 bases and J by 6 bases, with 17 bases between them. CDR3: CASSDPWAAREQYF. The CDR3 region has the DNA TGTGCCAGCAGCGACCCGTGGGCCGCTCGCGAGCAGTACTTC.

V and J are TRBV6-5 and TRBJ1-2, with D possibly TRBD1 on 6 matching bases. This CDR3 is built from 14 residues. V was shortened by 5 bases and J by 5 bases, with 15 bases between the two germline ends. CDR1 is MNHEY, CDR2 SVGAGI, per germline. The CDR3 loop reads CASSIQGSAYGYTF. The CDR3 DNA reads as TGTGCCAGCAGTATTCAGGGGTCCGCTTATGGCTACACCTTC.

This rearrangement joins TRBV6-7 to TRBJ1-2, with D unclear. TRBV6-7 is assigned to the ORF class and has an uncertain function. The CDR3 loop spans 13 amino acids. V was cut by 6 bases and J by 3 bases, with 11 bases left in between. This chain's CDR3 is CASSSGPDYGYTF. For the CDR3, the DNA is TGTGCCAGCAGCTCCGGGCCGGACTATGGCTACACCTTC.

CDR3 residues: CASRGTGGYTEAFF. CDR3 DNA: TGTGCCAGCAGGGGGACCGGGGGCTACACTGAAGCTTTCTTT. J is TRBJ1-1 and V is TRBV2, with D possibly matching TRBD1 (6 bases). There are 14 residues in the CDR3. Germline-derived CDR1 and CDR2 are SNHLY and FYNNEI. Trimming removed 6 bases from V and 3 bases from J, with 14 bases in between.

As for this clone: A read error may explain this, as a much larger clone is one base away. This sequence joins TRBV28 and TRBJ2-7; no firm D call. The V gene lost 6 bases and the J gene lost 3 bases, with 6 bases spanning the gap. CDR1 is MDHEN, CDR2 SYDVKM, per germline. This CDR3 spans 11 amino acids. CDR3 region: CASSRHYEQYF. The DNA for the CDR3 is TGTGCCAGCAGCCGACACTACGAGCAGTACTTC.

The J gene is TRBJ2-3, the V gene TRBV28; the D gene is possibly TRBD1 (6 bases). Germline V lookup: CDR1 MDHEN, CDR2 SYDVKM. The V gene lost 6 bases and the J gene lost 0 bases, with 13 bases spanning the gap. The CDR3 has 15 residues. The CDR3 DNA sequence: TGTGCCAGCAGAGGACAGATATCTAGCACAGATACGCAGTATTTT. It codes for CASRGQISSTDTQYF.